The 26 T cell receptor beta chains below were found in one sample sequenced in a study of regulatory T cells in long-lasting Graves disease. Combining iRepertoire HTBI primers with Arm-PCR of CDR3 regions, the authors built TCR beta libraries. Via MiXCR, TCRdb re-called the multiplex PCR reads, giving one row per CDR3 protein. The sample has over 450,000 distinct CDR3 sequences; roughly 21% are singletons. The time point is: persistent/refractory GD, antithyroid drugs over 5 years with positive TRAb. PBMC-derived RNA was used for the TCR library. This sample comprised peripheral blood mononuclear cells (PBMCs), obtained when the disease was refractory, from a patient treated with antithyroid drugs. The source of these receptors is a female donor with Graves disease.

This clonotype appeared a few times. The V call is TRBV3-1, the J call TRBJ1-4; D is perhaps TRBD1 (6 bases). The germline V and J ends were trimmed by 0 bases and 10 bases, with 18 bases remaining between them. Per the germline V gene, CDR1 is LGHDT and CDR2 is YNNKEL (reference sequence). The CDR3 sequence is 16 residues long. CDR3 sequence: CASSQDLVGDIGKLFF. The CDR3 DNA sequence: TGTGCCAGCAGCCAAGATCTTGTTGGGGACATTGGAAAACTGTTTTTT. Using reference TRBV3-1 and TRBJ1-4 for the parts outside the CDR3, the full variable domain is DTAVSQTPKYLVTQMGNDKSIKCEQNLGHDTMYWYKQDSKKFLKIMFSYNNKELIINETVPNRFSPKSPDKAHLNLHINSLELGDSAVYFCASSQDLVGDIGKLFFGSGTQLSVL.

This clonotype was observed a handful of times. The chain has TRBV30 and TRBJ2-7; D perhaps matches TRBD1 (7 bases). The CDR3 is made up of 15 amino acids. Germline V gene lookup returns CDR1 GTSNPN and CDR2 SVGIG (reference sequence). The V and J ends lost 3 bases and 3 bases respectively, with 18 bases between them. The CDR3 sequence: CAWRVQGGLFYEQYF. The CDR3 DNA reads TGTGCCTGGAGGGTCCAGGGGGGACTTTTCTACGAGCAGTACTTC.

This clonotype was counted many times. The V call is TRBV7-9, the J call TRBJ1-5; possibly TRBD1 for D (5 bases). Deletions cut 4 bases from V and 2 bases from J, with 6 bases between. CDR1 SEHNR and CDR2 FQNEAQ come from the germline V gene (reference sequence). The CDR3 runs 13 residues. The CDR3 region is CASSSGRNQPQHF. CDR3 nucleotides: TGTGCCAGCAGCTCGGGACGCAATCAGCCCCAGCATTTT.

This clonotype was found a few times. The V call is TRBV19, the J call TRBJ2-5; 11 positions agree with TRBD2. Per germline, CDR1 LNHDA and CDR2 SQIVND (reference sequence). This CDR3 is built from 15 residues. The V segment lost 6 bases and the J segment 4 bases; nucleotides outside the gene matches: 7. The CDR3 DNA is TGTGCCAGTAGGATGACTAGCGGGGACCGAGAGACCCAGTACTTC. It codes for CASRMTSGDRETQYF.

V usage is TRBV28 and J usage is TRBJ2-1; the D is unclear. This CDR3 comprises 13 residues. Deletions cut 4 bases from V and 7 bases from J, with 11 bases between. Germline lookup yields CDR1 MDHEN and CDR2 SYDVKM. In DNA form, the CDR3 reads TGTGCCAGCAGTTCTACCCTAAGAAATGAGCAGTTCTTC. Translating gives CASSSTLRNEQFF.

This clonotype was recorded many times. The rearrangement links TRBV15 to TRBJ1-2; the match to TRBD1 covers 9 bases. CDR1 is LNHNV, CDR2 YYDKDF, per germline (reference sequence). The CDR3 is 14 amino acids. V lost 5 bases, J lost 7 bases, and 8 bases stayed unmatched. CDR3 residues: CATSLRDRESGYTF. CDR3 nucleotide sequence: TGTGCCACCAGCCTCCGGGACAGGGAGAGTGGCTACACCTTC.

There are many counts of this clonotype. The chain carries TRBV28 and TRBJ2-7; 7 nucleotides align to TRBD1. Trimming at V came to 4 bases and at J to 3 bases, leaving 9 bases not matched to a gene. Looked up from germline, CDR1 is MDHEN and CDR2 is SYDVKM. The CDR3 length is 15 residues. The CDR3 DNA reads TGTGCCAGCAGTTCGGTCGAGCAGGGGGTCTACGAGCAGTACTTC. It specifies CASSSVEQGVYEQYF.

In its sample, this clonotype was seen many times. V and J are TRBV3-1 and TRBJ2-7; either TRBD1 or TRBD2 may fit D (6 bases each). The V end lost 3 bases, the J end lost 1 base, and 10 bases lay between the germline ends. Germline V gene data show CDR1 as LGHDT and CDR2 as YNNKEL (reference sequence). This CDR3 has 14 residues. CDR3 nucleotides: TGTGCCAGCAGCCAGGCGGGACAATCCTACGAGCAGTACTTC. It translates to CASSQAGQSYEQYF.

The chain carries TRBV7-9 and TRBJ2-2, with TRBD1 matching over 7 bases. The CDR3 spans 16 residues. Losses at the gene ends were 5 bases for V and 0 bases for J; bases not matched to a gene: 6. From germline, CDR1 is SEHNR and CDR2 FQNEAQ (reference sequence). In DNA, the CDR3 is TGTGCCAGCAGCGCCACCGGGACAGCGAACACCGGGGAGCTGTTTTTT. It translates to CASSATGTANTGELFF.

There are many counts of this clonotype. The rearrangement uses TRBV7-2 and TRBJ1-1, with a possible D match to TRBD1 (6 bases). The CDR3 sequence is 13 residues long. Germline CDR1 is SGHTA and CDR2 is FQGNSA. Between the trimmed V and J ends, which lost 5 bases and 4 bases, there was a span of 11 bases. The chain's CDR3 is CASSVGGSTEAFF. The CDR3 DNA follows: TGTGCCAGCAGCGTAGGGGGGAGCACTGAAGCTTTCTTT.

This clonotype was observed at least ten times. The chain couples TRBV28 to TRBJ2-7, with D perhaps TRBD1 (6 bases). The CDR3 contains 14 residues. Germline V gene lookup returns CDR1 MDHEN and CDR2 SYDVKM. Trimming took off 3 bases at V and 0 bases at J, with 9 bases between the two ends. The CDR3 DNA follows: TGTGCCAGCAGTTTGCCAGGGGCCTCCTACGAGCAGTACTTC. As protein: CASSLPGASYEQYF.

This clonotype has ten or more counts. The chain has TRBV15 and TRBJ2-4, with D possibly TRBD1 on 6 matching bases. The germline V gene encodes CDR1 LNHNV and CDR2 YYDKDF (reference sequence). The CDR3 has 15 residues. Trimming pared 0 bases from V and 7 bases from J, leaving 13 bases between. CDR3 nucleotides: TGTGCCACCAGCAGAGATCAAGGGACACCGAACATTCAGTACTTC. It is translated as CATSRDQGTPNIQYF.

This clonotype was detected many times. The V gene is TRBV6-5, the J gene TRBJ1-5; the match to TRBD1 covers 8 bases. The V and J ends lost 2 bases and 9 bases, in that order; junction bases with no gene match: 3. CDR1 and CDR2 (germline): MNHEY, SVGAGI. This CDR3 has 13 residues. The DNA for the CDR3 is TGTGCCAGCAGTTACACAGGGGGGTCGCCCCAGCATTTT. This translates into CASSYTGGSPQHF.

This clonotype was observed at least ten times. The CDR3 is CASSDVTGGFQPQHF. The DNA of the CDR3 is TGTGCCAGCAGTGACGTGACAGGGGGCTTTCAGCCCCAGCATTTT. The chain combines TRBV6-1 with TRBJ1-5; TRBD1 aligns across 10 bases. The ends lost 3 bases at V and 6 bases at J; junction bases unmatched: 5. The length of the CDR3 is 15 residues. The germline V gene has CDR1 MNHNS and CDR2 SASEGT.

Ten or more counts support this clonotype. The V call is TRBV2, the J call TRBJ2-5; D not certain. The CDR3 extends over 13 amino acids. Germline V CDR1 and CDR2: SNHLY, FYNNEI. Trimming removed 6 bases at V and 2 bases at J, with 10 bases between. The DNA for the CDR3 is TGTGCCAGCAGCCTGATGATGCAAGAGACCCAGTACTTC. Translated: CASSLMMQETQYF.

This clonotype occurred a few times. This chain joins TRBV27 and TRBJ1-2; 8 nucleotides line up with TRBD1. The germline CDR1 and CDR2 sequences are MNHEY and SMNVEV (reference sequence). The CDR3 extends over 14 amino acids. V was clipped by 7 bases and J by 4 bases; unmatched bases: 8. CDR3 in amino acids: CASTSGTGSYGYTF. CDR3 sequence (DNA): TGTGCCAGCACCTCCGGGACAGGATCCTATGGCTACACCTTC.

This clonotype has a handful of counts. A single base separates this from a much larger clone, so it may be a read error. This rearrangement joins TRBV6-1 to TRBJ2-5, with TRBD1 matching 8 bases. Per the germline V gene, CDR1 is MNHNS and CDR2 is SASEGT. CDR3 length equals 14 residues. The CDR3, as DNA: TGTGCCAGCAGCAAACCAGGGGGCCAAGAGACCCGGTACTTC. The encoded protein is CASSKPGGQETRYF.

This clonotype was observed a handful of times. V and J are TRBV18 and TRBJ2-4; D is unresolved. The V end lost 6 bases, the J end lost 8 bases, and 14 bases lay between the germline ends. The CDR3 has 13 residues. The germline gives CDR1 KGHSH, CDR2 LQKENI. The CDR3 DNA is TGTGCCAGCTCGCCCCCCGGTTCGGACATTCAGTACTTC. It is translated as CASSPPGSDIQYF.

V usage is TRBV20-1 and J usage is TRBJ1-6; D remains unclear. Between the trimmed V and J ends, which lost 2 bases and 6 bases, there was a span of 8 bases. Germline V lookup: CDR1 DFQATT, CDR2 SNEGSKA (reference sequence). There are 13 residues in the CDR3. The CDR3 coding sequence is TGCAGTGCTAGATTCCAATTTAATTCACCCCTCCACTTT. This sequence encodes CSARFQFNSPLHF.

This chain connects TRBV5-1 to TRBJ2-7, with 7 bases fitting TRBD1. The germline V gene has CDR1 SGHRS and CDR2 YFSETQ. The CDR3 runs 15 residues. The trim removed 3 bases at V and 2 bases at J, leaving 8 bases unmatched. The DNA of the CDR3 is TGCGCCAGCAGCTGGGCAGGGACAGCCACCTACGAGCAGTACTTC. Translated, it gives CASSWAGTATYEQYF. Drawing the rest from reference TRBV5-1 and TRBJ2-7, the complete variable domain is KAGVTQTPRYLIKTRGQQVTLSCSPISGHRSVSWYQQTPGQGLQFLFEYFSETQRNKGNFPGRFSGRQFSNSRSEMNVSTLELGDSALYLCASSWAGTATYEQYFGPGTRLTVT.

The CDR3 DNA follows: TGTGCCAGCAGCTTAGTCACTCTCCCCGGGACTAGCTGGAGGCGAGGATTCTACGAGCAGTACTTC. This translates into CASSLVTLPGTSWRRGFYEQYF. The chain employs TRBV7-2 and TRBJ2-7; TRBD2 agrees at 9 bases. This CDR3 is 22 amino acids long. The V segment lost 1 base and the J segment 3 bases; nucleotides outside the gene matches: 25. Germline CDR1 is SGHTA and CDR2 is FQGNSA.

At least ten counts were recorded for this clonotype. The V and J genes are TRBV11-3 and TRBJ1-1; TRBD1 matches at 11 bases. The CDR3 has 15 amino acids. V lost 5 bases and J lost 4; bases outside the gene matches: 6. Germline-derived CDR1 and CDR2 are SGHNT and YENEEA. CDR3 bases: TGTGCCAGCAGCGTCTCCGGGACAGGGGGCACTGAAGCTTTCTTT. It yields the protein CASSVSGTGGTEAFF.

This clonotype was seen repeatedly, ten times or more. The chain couples TRBV3-1 to TRBJ2-5, with unresolved D. The CDR3 covers 12 residues. Germline CDR1 is LGHDT and CDR2 is YNNKEL (reference sequence). V lost 3 bases and J 5 bases, leaving 7 bases between the germline ends. The CDR3 here is CASSHSLETQYF. In DNA form, the CDR3 reads TGTGCCAGCAGCCACTCATTGGAGACCCAGTACTTC.

The chain has TRBV20-1 and TRBJ2-2; 15 positions match TRBD2. The V gene's germline CDR1 is DFQATT and CDR2 SNEGSKA (reference sequence). V dropped 6 bases and J dropped 0; count of bases not matched to a gene: 5. This CDR3 is 17 amino acids long. CDR3 amino acids: CSAMGLAGGSNTGELFF. The DNA of the CDR3 is TGCAGTGCAATGGGACTAGCGGGAGGCTCGAACACCGGGGAGCTGTTTTTT.

There are many counts of this clonotype. The chain couples TRBV12-3 or TRBV12-4 to TRBJ2-7; D remains unclear. This CDR3 has 12 residues. Deletions cut 5 bases from V and 6 bases from J, with 11 bases between. This CDR3 reads CASSVGSIEQYF. The CDR3 nucleotides are TGTGCCAGCAGTGTGGGTAGCATCGAGCAGTACTTC.

There are many counts of this clonotype. The chain recombines TRBV2 with TRBJ2-7; D gene unclear. The germline CDR1 and CDR2 sequences are SNHLY and FYNNEI. The CDR3 runs to 13 residues. With 3 bases removed from V and 2 bases from J, the gap between germline ends came to 8 bases. The CDR3 loop reads CASSDLRAYEQYF. DNA of the CDR3: TGTGCCAGCAGTGATTTAAGAGCCTACGAGCAGTACTTC. Full variable domain (outside the CDR3, taken from reference TRBV2 and TRBJ2-7): EPEVTQTPSHQVTQMGQEVILRCVPISNHLYFYWYRQILGQKVEFLVSFYNNEISEKSEIFDDQFSVERPDGSNFTLKIRSTKLEDSAMYFCASSDLRAYEQYFGPGTRLTVT.